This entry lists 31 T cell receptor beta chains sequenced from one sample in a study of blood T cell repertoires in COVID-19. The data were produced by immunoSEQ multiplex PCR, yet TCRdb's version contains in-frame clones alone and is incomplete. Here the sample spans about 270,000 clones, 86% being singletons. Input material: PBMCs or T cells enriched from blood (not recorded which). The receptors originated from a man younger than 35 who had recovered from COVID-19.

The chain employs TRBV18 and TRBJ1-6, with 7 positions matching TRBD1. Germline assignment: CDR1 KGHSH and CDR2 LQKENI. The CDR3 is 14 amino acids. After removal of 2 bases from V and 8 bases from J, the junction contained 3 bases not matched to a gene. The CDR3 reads CASSPRDSDSPLHF. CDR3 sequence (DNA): TGTGCCAGCTCACCAAGGGACAGCGATTCACCCCTCCACTTT.

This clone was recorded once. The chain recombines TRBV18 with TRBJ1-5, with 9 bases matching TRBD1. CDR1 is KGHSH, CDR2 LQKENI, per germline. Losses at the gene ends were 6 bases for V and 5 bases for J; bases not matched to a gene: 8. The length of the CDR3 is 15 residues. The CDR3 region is CASSSATGGDQPQHF. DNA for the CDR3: TGTGCCAGCTCCTCGGCGACAGGGGGAGATCAGCCCCAGCATTTT.

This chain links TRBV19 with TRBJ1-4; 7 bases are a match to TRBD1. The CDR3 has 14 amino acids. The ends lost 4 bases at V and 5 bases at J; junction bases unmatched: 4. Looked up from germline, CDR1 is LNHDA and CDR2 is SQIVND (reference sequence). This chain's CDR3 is CASSRGQRNEKLFF. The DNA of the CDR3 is TGTGCCAGTAGTAGGGGACAGAGGAATGAAAAACTGTTTTTT. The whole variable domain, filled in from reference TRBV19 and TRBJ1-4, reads DGGITQSPKYLFRKEGQNVTLSCEQNLNHDAMYWYRQDPGQGLRLIYYSQIVNDFQKGDIAEGYSVSREKKESFPLTVTSAQKNPTAFYLCASSRGQRNEKLFFGSGTQLSVL.

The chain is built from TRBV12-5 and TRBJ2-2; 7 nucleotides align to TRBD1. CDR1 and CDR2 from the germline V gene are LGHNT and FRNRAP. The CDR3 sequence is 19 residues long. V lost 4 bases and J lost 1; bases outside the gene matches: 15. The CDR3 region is CASGSKSPGQGVNTGELFF. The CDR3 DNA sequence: TGTGCTAGTGGTTCCAAAAGCCCGGGCCAGGGGGTGAACACCGGGGAGCTGTTTTTT.

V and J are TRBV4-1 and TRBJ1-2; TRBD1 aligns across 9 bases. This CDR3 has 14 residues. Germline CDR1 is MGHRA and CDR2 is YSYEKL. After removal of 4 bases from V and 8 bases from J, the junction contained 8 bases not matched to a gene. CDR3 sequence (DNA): TGCGCCAGCAGCCCCCGGGACAGGGCGGGAGGCTACACCTTC. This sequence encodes CASSPRDRAGGYTF.

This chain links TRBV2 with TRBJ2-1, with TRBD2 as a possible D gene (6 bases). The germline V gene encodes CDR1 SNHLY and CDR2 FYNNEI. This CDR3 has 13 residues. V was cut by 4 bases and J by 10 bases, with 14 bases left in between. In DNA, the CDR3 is TGTGCCAGCAGTGGACTACTGGCGGGAGAGCAGTTCTTC. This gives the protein CASSGLLAGEQFF.

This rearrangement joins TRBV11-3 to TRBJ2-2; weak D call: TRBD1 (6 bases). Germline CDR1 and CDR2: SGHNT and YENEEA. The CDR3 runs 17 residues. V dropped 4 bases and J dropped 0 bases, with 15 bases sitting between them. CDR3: CASSSRHRVPNTGELFF. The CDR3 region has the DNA TGTGCCAGCAGCTCTAGACACAGGGTCCCGAACACCGGGGAGCTGTTTTTT.

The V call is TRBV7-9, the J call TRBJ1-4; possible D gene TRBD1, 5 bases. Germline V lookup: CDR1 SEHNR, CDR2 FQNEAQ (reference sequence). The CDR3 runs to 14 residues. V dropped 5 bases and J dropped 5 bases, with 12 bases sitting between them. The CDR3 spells CASSPSPGNEKLFF. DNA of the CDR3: TGTGCCAGCAGCCCCTCTCCAGGGAATGAAAAACTGTTTTTT.

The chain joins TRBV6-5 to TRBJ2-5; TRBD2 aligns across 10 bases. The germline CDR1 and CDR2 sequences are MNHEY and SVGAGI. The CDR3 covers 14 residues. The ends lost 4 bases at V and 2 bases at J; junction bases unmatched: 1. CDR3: CASSLLAGQETQYF. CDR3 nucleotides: TGTGCCAGCAGTTTACTAGCGGGACAAGAGACCCAGTACTTC.

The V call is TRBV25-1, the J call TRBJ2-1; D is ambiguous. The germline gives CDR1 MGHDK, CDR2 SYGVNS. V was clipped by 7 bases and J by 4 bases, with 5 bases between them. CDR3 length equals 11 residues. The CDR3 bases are TGTGCCAGCACTCAGTACAATGAGCAGTTCTTC. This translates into CASTQYNEQFF.

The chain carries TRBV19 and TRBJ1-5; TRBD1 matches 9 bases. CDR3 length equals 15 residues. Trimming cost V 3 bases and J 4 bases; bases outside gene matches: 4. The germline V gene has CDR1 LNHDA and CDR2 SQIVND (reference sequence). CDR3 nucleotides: TGTGCCAGTAGTATGGCTGACAGGGGGAATCAGCCCCAGCATTTT. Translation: CASSMADRGNQPQHF.

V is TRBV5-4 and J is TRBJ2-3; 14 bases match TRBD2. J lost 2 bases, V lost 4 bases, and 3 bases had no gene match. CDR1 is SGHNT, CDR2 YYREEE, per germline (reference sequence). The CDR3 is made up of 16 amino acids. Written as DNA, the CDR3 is TGTGCCAGCAGCGAGGGACTAGCGGGGGTCACAGATACGCAGTATTTT. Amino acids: CASSEGLAGVTDTQYF.

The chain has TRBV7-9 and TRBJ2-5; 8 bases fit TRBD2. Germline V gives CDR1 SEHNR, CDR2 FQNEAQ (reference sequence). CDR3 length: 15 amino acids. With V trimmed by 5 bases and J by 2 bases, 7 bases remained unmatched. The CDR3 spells CASSRVAGLQETQYF. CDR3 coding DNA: TGTGCCAGCAGCCGCGTAGCGGGGTTGCAAGAGACCCAGTACTTC.

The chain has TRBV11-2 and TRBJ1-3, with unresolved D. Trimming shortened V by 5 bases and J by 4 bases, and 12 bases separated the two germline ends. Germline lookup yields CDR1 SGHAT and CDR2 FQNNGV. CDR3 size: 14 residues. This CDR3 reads CASSGIVAGNTIYF. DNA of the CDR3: TGTGCCAGCAGCGGTATCGTGGCCGGAAACACCATATATTTT.

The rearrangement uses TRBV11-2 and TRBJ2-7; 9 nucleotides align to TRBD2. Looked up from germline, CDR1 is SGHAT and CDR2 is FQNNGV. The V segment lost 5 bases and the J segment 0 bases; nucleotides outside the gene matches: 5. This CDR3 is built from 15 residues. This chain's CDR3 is CASSQAGGLSYEQYF. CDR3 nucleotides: TGTGCCAGCAGCCAAGCGGGAGGCCTCTCCTACGAGCAGTACTTC.

This CDR3 is CATTLKSSYNSPLHF. DNA of the CDR3: TGTGCCACCACACTAAAGAGCTCCTATAATTCACCCCTCCACTTT. The chain links TRBV30 to TRBJ1-6, with no clear D. V was cut by 8 bases and J by 0 bases, with 14 bases left in between. Germline lookup yields CDR1 GTSNPN and CDR2 SVGIG (reference sequence). The CDR3 consists of 15 residues.

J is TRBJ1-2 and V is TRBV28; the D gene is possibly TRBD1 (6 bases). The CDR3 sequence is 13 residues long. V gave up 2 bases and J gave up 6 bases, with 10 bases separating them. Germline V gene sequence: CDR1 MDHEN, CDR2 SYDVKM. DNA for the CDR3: TGTGCCAGCAGTTTAGGCAACAGGGATGGCTACACCTTC. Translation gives CASSLGNRDGYTF.

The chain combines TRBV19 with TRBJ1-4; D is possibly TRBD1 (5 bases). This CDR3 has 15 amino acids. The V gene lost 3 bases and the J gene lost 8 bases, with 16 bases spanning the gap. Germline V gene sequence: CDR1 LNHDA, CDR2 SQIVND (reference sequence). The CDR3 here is CASSIVGTSREKLFF. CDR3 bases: TGTGCCAGTAGTATCGTGGGGACTTCCCGAGAAAAACTGTTTTTT.

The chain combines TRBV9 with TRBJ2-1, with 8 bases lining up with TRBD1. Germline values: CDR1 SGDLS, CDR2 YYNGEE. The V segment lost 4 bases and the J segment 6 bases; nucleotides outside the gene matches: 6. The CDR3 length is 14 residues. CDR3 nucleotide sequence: TGTGCCAGCAGCACGGGACAGGACCTCAATGAGCAGTTCTTC. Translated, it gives CASSTGQDLNEQFF.

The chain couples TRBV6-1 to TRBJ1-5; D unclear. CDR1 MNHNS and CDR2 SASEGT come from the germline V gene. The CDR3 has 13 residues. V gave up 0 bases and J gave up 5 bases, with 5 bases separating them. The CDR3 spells CASSEAEDQPQHF. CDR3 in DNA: TGTGCCAGCAGTGAAGCGGAGGATCAGCCCCAGCATTTT.

The CDR3, as DNA: TGCAGCGTTGTTCCGCGACTAGTTAGCTCCTACAATGAGCAGTTCTTC. It translates to CSVVPRLVSSYNEQFF. V is TRBV29-1 and J is TRBJ2-1; the D gene is possibly TRBD2 (6 bases). Trimming left V 4 bases short and J 0 bases short, with 16 bases between. Germline CDR1 is SQVTM and CDR2 is ANQGSEA. This CDR3 comprises 16 residues.

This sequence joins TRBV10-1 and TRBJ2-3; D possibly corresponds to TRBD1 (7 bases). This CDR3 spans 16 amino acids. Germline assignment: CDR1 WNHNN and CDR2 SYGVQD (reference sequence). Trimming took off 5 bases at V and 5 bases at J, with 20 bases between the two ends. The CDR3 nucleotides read TGCGCCAGCAGTAAGGTCAGGGGGGACGCCAGAGATACGCAGTATTTT. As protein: CASSKVRGDARDTQYF.

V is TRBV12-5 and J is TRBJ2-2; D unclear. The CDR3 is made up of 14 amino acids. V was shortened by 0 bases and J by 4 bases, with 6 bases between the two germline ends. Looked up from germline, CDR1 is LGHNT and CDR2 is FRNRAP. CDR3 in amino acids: CASGLVPSTGELFF. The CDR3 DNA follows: TGTGCTAGTGGTTTGGTACCTAGCACCGGGGAGCTGTTTTTT.

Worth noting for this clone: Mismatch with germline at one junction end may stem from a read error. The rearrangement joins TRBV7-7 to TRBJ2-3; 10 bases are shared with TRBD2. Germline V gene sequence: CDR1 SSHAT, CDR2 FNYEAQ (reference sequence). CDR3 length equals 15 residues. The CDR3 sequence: CASSLGTSGTDTQYF. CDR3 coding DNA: TGTGCTAGCAGCTTAGGGACTAGCGGCACAGATACGCAGTATTTT.

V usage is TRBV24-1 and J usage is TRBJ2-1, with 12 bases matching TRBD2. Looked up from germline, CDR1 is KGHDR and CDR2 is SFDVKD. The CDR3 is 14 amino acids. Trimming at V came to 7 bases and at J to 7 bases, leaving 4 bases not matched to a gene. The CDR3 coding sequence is TGTGCCACCAGGCCCGGGACTAGCGGGAATGAGCAGTTCTTC. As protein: CATRPGTSGNEQFF.

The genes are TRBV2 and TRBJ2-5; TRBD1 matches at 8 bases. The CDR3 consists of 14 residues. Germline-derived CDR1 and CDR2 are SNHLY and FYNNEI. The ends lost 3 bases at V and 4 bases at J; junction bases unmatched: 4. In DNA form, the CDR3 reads TGTGCCAGCAGTGACGACAGGGGCGTAGAGACCCAGTACTTC. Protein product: CASSDDRGVETQYF.

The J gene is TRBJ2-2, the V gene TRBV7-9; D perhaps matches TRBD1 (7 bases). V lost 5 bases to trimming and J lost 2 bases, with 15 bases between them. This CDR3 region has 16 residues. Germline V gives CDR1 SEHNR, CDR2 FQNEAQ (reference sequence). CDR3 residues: CASSIGGTDNTGELFF. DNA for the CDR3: TGTGCCAGCAGCATCGGAGGGACAGACAACACCGGGGAGCTGTTTTTT.

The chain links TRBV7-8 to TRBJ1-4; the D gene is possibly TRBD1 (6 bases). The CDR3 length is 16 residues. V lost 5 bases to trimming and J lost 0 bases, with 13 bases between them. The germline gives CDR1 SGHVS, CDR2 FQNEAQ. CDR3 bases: TGTGCCAGCAGCCACCGACAGGATGCAACTAATGAAAAACTGTTTTTT. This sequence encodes CASSHRQDATNEKLFF.

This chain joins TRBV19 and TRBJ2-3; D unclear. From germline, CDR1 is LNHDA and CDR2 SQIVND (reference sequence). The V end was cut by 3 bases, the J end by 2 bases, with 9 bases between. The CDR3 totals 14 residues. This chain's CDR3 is CASSINSNTDTQYF. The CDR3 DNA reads TGTGCCAGTAGTATTAATAGCAACACAGATACGCAGTATTTT. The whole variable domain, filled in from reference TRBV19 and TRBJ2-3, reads DGGITQSPKYLFRKEGQNVTLSCEQNLNHDAMYWYRQDPGQGLRLIYYSQIVNDFQKGDIAEGYSVSREKKESFPLTVTSAQKNPTAFYLCASSINSNTDTQYFGPGTRLTVL.

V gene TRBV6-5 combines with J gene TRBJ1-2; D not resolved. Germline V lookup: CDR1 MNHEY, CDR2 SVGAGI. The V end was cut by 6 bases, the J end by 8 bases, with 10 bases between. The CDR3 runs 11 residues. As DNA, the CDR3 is TGTGCCAGCAGCGACTTGTTAGGCTACACCTTC. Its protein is CASSDLLGYTF.

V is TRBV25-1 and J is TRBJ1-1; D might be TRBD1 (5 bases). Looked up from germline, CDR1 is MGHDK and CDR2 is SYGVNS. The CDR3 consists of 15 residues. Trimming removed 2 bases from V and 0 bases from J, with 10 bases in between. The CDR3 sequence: CASSETGALNTEAFF. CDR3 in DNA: TGTGCCAGCAGTGAAACAGGAGCTTTGAACACTGAAGCTTTCTTT.